A selection of T cell receptor beta chains follows, all from one sample in a study of blood T cell repertoires in COVID-19. Measured with immunoSEQ multiplex PCR; TCRdb has only the in-frame clones, and not every one. Of a few hundred thousand clones in the sample, less than 90% were seen once. The sample taken for sequencing was peripheral blood. The receptors originated from a woman in her 70s with COVID-19, enrolled during active disease. Both conserved end residues are part of each CDR3.

cdr3_length v_call cdr3_aa
14 TRBV2 CASIADRNQETQYF
12 TRBV2 CASSAQGWEQYF
18 TRBV27 CARRIPGREGISNQPQHF
14 TRBV29-1 CSVALQGARTEAFF
13 TRBV9 CASSEDRSRGYTF
12 TRBV7-6 CASSSATGAYTF
15 TRBV4-2 CASSQDMRENYGYTF
12 TRBV7-2 CASSFPNSEQYF
17 TRBV28 CASSFVGLGQGRVEQYF
14 TRBV10-2 CASSENGERDEQYF
11 TRBV6-2/TRBV6-3 CASSYPSEQYF
15 TRBV28 CASSFRDRAIHGYTF
15 TRBV6-5 CASSPGVTGNQPQHF
14 TRBV5-6 CASSLPGNTGELFF
13 TRBV19 CATNGQANSPLHF
14 TRBV4-2 CASSLDRYDSPLHF
16 TRBV18 CASSPQGQLRAHEQYF
11 TRBV24-1 CATSDFIEQFF
17 TRBV30 CAWSNHDRGGGNQPQHF
14 TRBV9 CASSVGASGDTQYF
12 TRBV6-5 CAGSTGGYEQYF
16 TRBV15 CATSRDQSTGSYGYTF
14 TRBV6-6 CASSPDRGGTEAFF
15 TRBV5-1 CASSLGGQRAEKLFF
14 TRBV5-1 CASSLAPGGNTIYF
15 TRBV21-1 CPTRDSEIPKNGYTF
14 TRBV2 CASVRDRGAYEQYF
13 TRBV18 CASSPPSSETQYF
14 TRBV24-1 CATSGGTGFYGYTF
13 TRBV6-5 CASNLPGTGELFF
14 TRBV5-6 CASSWGTGILGYTF
14 TRBV7-9 CASSLEGGNQPQHF
16 TRBV27 CASSFLGGYSNQPQHF
14 TRBV5-1 CASSLAFTGNGYTF
13 TRBV18 CASSPDRNQPQHF